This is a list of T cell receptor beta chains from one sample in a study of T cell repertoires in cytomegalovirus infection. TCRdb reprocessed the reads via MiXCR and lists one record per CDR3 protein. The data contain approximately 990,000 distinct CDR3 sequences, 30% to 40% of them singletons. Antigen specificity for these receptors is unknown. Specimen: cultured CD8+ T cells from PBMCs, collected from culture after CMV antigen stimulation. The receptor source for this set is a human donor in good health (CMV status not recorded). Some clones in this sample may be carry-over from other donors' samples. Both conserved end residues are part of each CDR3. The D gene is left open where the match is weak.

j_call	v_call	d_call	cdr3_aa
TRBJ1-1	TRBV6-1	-	CASSTRTPNTEAFF
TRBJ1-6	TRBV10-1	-	CASSGGTENSPLHF
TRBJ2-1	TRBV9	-	CASSARQREQFF
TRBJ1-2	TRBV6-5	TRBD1	CASSPFGTAYGYTF
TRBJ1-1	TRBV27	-	CASSRQVDTEAFF
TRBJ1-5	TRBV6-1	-	CASSEGQWGTSGHF
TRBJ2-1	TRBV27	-	CASSYRGAVYNEQFF
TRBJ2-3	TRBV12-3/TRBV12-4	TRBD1	CASSPGTGGATDTQYF
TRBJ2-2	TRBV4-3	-	CASSQDGSGNTGELFF
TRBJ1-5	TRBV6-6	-	CASSHPVGVRQPQHF
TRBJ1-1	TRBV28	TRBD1	CASGIQGDLNTEAFF
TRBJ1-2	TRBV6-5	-	CASSYSGGWVKKYGYTF
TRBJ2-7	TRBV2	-	CASSEALATRYEQYF
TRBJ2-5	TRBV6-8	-	CASSYFGLKETQYF
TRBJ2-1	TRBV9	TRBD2	CASSVGAGGNEQFF
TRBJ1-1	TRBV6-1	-	CAMWDHRIPNTEAFF
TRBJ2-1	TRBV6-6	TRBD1	CASSRQGQRDYNEQFF
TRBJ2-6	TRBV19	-	CASSSDVPGANVLTF
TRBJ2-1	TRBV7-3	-	CASSLTPGPFYNEQFF
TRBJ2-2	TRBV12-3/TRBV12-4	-	CASSFALYGGELFF
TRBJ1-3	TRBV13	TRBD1	CASSLTIVGLGQEGNTIYF
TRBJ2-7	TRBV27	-	CASSFAQGHEQYF
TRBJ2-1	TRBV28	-	CASTPDAVYNEQFF
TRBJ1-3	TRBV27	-	CASSLTERGNTIYF
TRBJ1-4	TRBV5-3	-	CASSLDTSDEKLFF
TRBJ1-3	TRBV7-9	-	CASSPREAGNTIYF
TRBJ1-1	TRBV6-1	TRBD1	CASKKGQGSPEAFF
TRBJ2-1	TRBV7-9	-	CASSMGPEQFF
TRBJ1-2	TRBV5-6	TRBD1	CASSLGQGKVYGYTF
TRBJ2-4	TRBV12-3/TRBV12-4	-	CASCPTGAKNIQYF
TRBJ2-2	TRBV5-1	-	CASSLEEPEDLANTGELFF
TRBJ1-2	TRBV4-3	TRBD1	CASSQDAGTGENYGYTF
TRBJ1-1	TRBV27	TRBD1	CASSFRGLGVTEAFF
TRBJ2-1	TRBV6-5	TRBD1	CASSRPGQGVSEQFF
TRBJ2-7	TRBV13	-	CASSLGTASSYEQYF
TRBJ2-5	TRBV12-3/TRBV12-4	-	CASSLLPGRETQYF
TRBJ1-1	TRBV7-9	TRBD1	CASSPLFGQDTEAFF
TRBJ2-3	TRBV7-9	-	CASSLPVTTDTQYF
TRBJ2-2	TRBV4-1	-	CASSQDGLTGELFF
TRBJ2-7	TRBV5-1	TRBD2	CASSYFTSGGYEQYF
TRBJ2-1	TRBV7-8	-	CASSLQGYTGEQFF
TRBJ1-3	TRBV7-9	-	CASSSGPFSGNTIYF
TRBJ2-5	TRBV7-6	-	CASSSDAPQYF
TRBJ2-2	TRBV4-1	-	CASSQVWAANTGELFF
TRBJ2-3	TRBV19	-	CASSIGSAGNTDTQYF
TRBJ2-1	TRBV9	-	CASSVGGPIYNEQFF
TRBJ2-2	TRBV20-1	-	CSASGRKRLTGELFF
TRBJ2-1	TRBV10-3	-	CAISESTGPPYNEQFF
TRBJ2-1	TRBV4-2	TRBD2	CASSQGSTVGGVYNEQFF
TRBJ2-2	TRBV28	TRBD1	CASSLPRGQDGTGELFF
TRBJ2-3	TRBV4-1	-	CASSGIGQTSTDTQYF
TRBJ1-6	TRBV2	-	CASREPGSYNSPLHF
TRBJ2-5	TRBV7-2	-	CASSLEEGLRTQYF
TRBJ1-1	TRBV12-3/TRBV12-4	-	CASSLRVPEAFF
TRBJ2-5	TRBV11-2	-	CASSPKRATQETQYF